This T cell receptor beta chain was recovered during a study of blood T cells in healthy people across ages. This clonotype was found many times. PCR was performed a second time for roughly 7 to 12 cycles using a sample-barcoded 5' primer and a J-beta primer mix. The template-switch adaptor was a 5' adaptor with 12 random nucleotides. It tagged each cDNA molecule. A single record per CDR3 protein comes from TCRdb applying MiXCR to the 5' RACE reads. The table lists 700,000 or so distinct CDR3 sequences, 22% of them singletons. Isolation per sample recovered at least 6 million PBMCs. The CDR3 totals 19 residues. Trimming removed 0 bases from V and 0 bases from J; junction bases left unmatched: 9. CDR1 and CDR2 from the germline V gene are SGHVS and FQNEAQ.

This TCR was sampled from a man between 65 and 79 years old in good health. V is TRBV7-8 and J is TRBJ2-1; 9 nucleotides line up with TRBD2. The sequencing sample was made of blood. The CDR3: CASSLAVGLAASSYNEQFF. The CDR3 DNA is TGTGCCAGCAGCTTAGCTGTGGGACTAGCCGCCAGCTCCTACAATGAGCAGTTCTTC.